This entry lists 26 T cell receptor beta chains sequenced from one sample in a study of blood T cells in healthy people across ages. Sample-barcoded 5' priming and a J-beta primer mix drove a second PCR of roughly 6 to 12 cycles. MiXCR, run by TCRdb on the 5' RACE reads, gives a single entry per CDR3 protein. This sample has about 640,000 distinct CDR3 sequences, with about 43% found just once. The sequenced sample was blood. Receptors were obtained from a man older than 75 in good health.

This clonotype was observed once. The J gene is TRBJ2-5, the V gene TRBV28; D unresolved. Matching the DNA end better, TRBJ2-7 makes the J call doubtful. CDR3 length: 12 amino acids. Germline V CDR1 and CDR2: MDHEN, SYDVKM. In nucleotides, the CDR3 is TGTGCTACAGCGACGGAGAAGTACGAGCAGTACTTC. Its protein is CATATEKYEQYF.

The count of this clonotype is one. A much larger clone sits a single nucleotide away, making a read error possible. The V call is TRBV25-1, the J call TRBJ1-2, with D unresolved. V was shortened by 4 bases and J by 3 bases, with 12 bases between the two germline ends. Per germline, CDR1 MGHDK and CDR2 SYGVNS. CDR3 size: 14 residues. The DNA of the CDR3 is TGTGCCAGCAGTGGTGGCGTGACTGACTATGGCTACACCTTC. This sequence encodes CASSGGVTDYGYTF.

This clonotype occurred once. Its ends do not fully match the called genes, so a read error is possible. The rearrangement links TRBV7-2 to TRBJ2-3; D is uncertain. This CDR3 has 16 residues. CDR1 is SGHTA, CDR2 FQGNSA, per germline. CDR3 DNA sequence: TGTGCCAGCAGCTTAAGGCAACGACGGAGCACAGATGCGCAGTATTTT. Translation: CASSLRQRRSTDAQYF.

In this sample, this clonotype turned up many times. The V and J genes are TRBV7-2 and TRBJ1-6, with D possibly being TRBD1 (6 bases). The CDR3 contains 15 residues. Germline V gene lookup returns CDR1 SGHTA and CDR2 FQGNSA. V was pared by 3 bases and J by 7 bases, with 13 bases between. The CDR3 DNA follows: TGTGCCAGCAGCTTGCTCGGACAGCCCAATTCACCCCTCCACTTT. Amino acid sequence: CASSLLGQPNSPLHF.

The rearrangement uses TRBV27 and TRBJ2-5; 8 bases are shared with TRBD1. The germline CDR1 and CDR2 sequences are MNHEY and SMNVEV (reference sequence). J gave up 1 base and V 3 bases, and 16 bases lay outside the gene matches. The CDR3 has 19 amino acids. The CDR3 here is CASSFSAGGRALGQETQYF. Here the CDR3 DNA reads TGTGCCAGCAGTTTCTCGGCAGGGGGCAGGGCTTTGGGCCAAGAGACCCAGTACTTC.

This chain connects TRBV20-1 to TRBJ1-2; no reliable D call. In germline, CDR1 is DFQATT, CDR2 SNEGSKA (reference sequence). Trimming left V 3 bases short and J 1 base short, with 6 bases between. The CDR3 runs 12 residues. CDR3 protein: CSASLLNYGYTF. CDR3 in DNA: TGCAGTGCTAGTCTGCTTAACTATGGCTACACCTTC.

V gene TRBV18 combines with J gene TRBJ2-3; D gene unclear. Trimming removed 5 bases from V and 0 bases from J, with 6 bases in between. Germline CDR1 KGHSH, CDR2 LQKENI. CDR3 length equals 13 residues. In nucleotides, the CDR3 is TGTGCCAGCTCAGGACCGAGCACAGATACGCAGTATTTT. Protein product: CASSGPSTDTQYF.

This clonotype has only a few counts. The CDR3 here is CASSQEGLAREMREQYF. The CDR3 region has the DNA TGCGCCAGCAGCCAAGAGGGACTAGCCCGGGAGATGAGGGAGCAGTACTTC. The gene calls are TRBV4-1 and TRBJ2-7; TRBD2 aligns across 9 bases. The trim removed 0 bases at V and 7 bases at J, leaving 13 bases unmatched. CDR1 MGHRA and CDR2 YSYEKL come from the germline V gene. This CDR3 spans 17 amino acids.

This clonotype was picked up a small number of times. V is TRBV27 and J is TRBJ1-5; D uncertain. Trimming cost V 4 bases and J 0 bases, with 10 bases left between them. The length of the CDR3 is 15 residues. The germline V gene has CDR1 MNHEY and CDR2 SMNVEV (reference sequence). CDR3 residues: CASSSTKYSNQPQHF. DNA for the CDR3: TGTGCCAGCAGTTCTACTAAGTATAGCAATCAGCCCCAGCATTTT.

This clonotype was counted at least ten times. This chain connects TRBV5-1 to TRBJ2-5, with 8 bases aligning to TRBD2. Germline V gives CDR1 SGHRS, CDR2 YFSETQ. V shed 3 bases and J 3 bases; nucleotides not matched to a gene: 7. The CDR3 contains 15 residues. The CDR3 DNA reads as TGCGCCAGCAGCTCGGGACTAGGCCAAAAAGAGACCCAGTACTTC. This gives the protein CASSSGLGQKETQYF. Full variable domain (rest looked up from reference TRBV5-1 and TRBJ2-5): KAGVTQTPRYLIKTRGQQVTLSCSPISGHRSVSWYQQTPGQGLQFLFEYFSETQRNKGNFPGRFSGRQFSNSRSEMNVSTLELGDSALYLCASSSGLGQKETQYFGPGTRLLVL.

The rearrangement uses TRBV7-2 and TRBJ2-1; 8 positions agree with TRBD1. The CDR3 consists of 16 residues. V was clipped by 5 bases and J by 3 bases; unmatched bases: 9. CDR1 and CDR2 (germline): SGHTA, FQGNSA. This CDR3 is CASSPTGGGGYNEQFF. The CDR3, as DNA: TGTGCCAGCAGCCCCACAGGGGGAGGAGGCTACAATGAGCAGTTCTTC.

This chain joins TRBV6-6 and TRBJ2-7; no clear D. V was cut by 5 bases and J by 2 bases, with 16 bases left in between. The CDR3 sequence is 15 residues long. Germline lookup yields CDR1 MNHNY and CDR2 SVGAGI (reference sequence). The CDR3 region is CASSPLGVSAYEQYF. The CDR3 DNA reads as TGTGCCAGCAGTCCTTTAGGTGTTTCTGCCTACGAGCAGTACTTC.

J is TRBJ2-3 and V is TRBV20-1; 7 nucleotides line up with TRBD2. There are 16 residues in the CDR3. The germline CDR1 and CDR2 sequences are DFQATT and SNEGSKA (reference sequence). V lost 1 base, J lost 0 bases, and 7 bases stayed unmatched. CDR3 in DNA: TGCAGTGCTAGAGGCTCCGAGGGAGGGAGCACAGATACGCAGTATTTT. Translating it yields CSARGSEGGSTDTQYF.

This clonotype occurred a few times. J is TRBJ2-1 and V is TRBV7-9, with 7 bases lining up with TRBD1. The CDR3 totals 12 residues. CDR1 and CDR2 (germline): SEHNR, FQNEAQ (reference sequence). Trimming at V came to 4 bases and at J to 10 bases, leaving 4 bases not matched to a gene. The CDR3 DNA reads as TGTGCCAGCAGCTACGGACAGGCAGAGCAGTTCTTC. Encoded protein: CASSYGQAEQFF.

The J gene is TRBJ2-3, the V gene TRBV7-2; no clear D. Germline CDR1 SGHTA, CDR2 FQGNSA. The CDR3 has 14 amino acids. Trimming removed 5 bases from V and 4 bases from J, with 13 bases in between. The CDR3 bases are TGTGCCAGCAGCCTCCATCGTTCAGCAGATACGCAGTATTTT. Protein sequence: CASSLHRSADTQYF. The full variable domain, its missing parts supplied by reference TRBV7-2 and TRBJ2-3, is GAGVSQSPSNKVTEKGKDVELRCDPISGHTALYWYRQSLGQGLEFLIYFQGNSAPDKSGLPSDRFSAERTGGSVSTLTIQRTQQEDSAVYLCASSLHRSADTQYFGPGTRLTVL.

This clonotype was seen only a few times. V is TRBV12-3 or TRBV12-4 and J is TRBJ2-5; 9 bases map to TRBD2. V gave up 6 bases and J gave up 5 bases; unmatched junction bases: 7. The CDR3 is 14 amino acids. The CDR3 DNA sequence: TGTGCCAGCAGCCTTGGGACTAGCTCTGAGACCCAGTACTTC. Residues: CASSLGTSSETQYF.

This clonotype was seen a single time. The chain carries TRBV20-1 and TRBJ1-2; 9 bases fit TRBD1. CDR3 length: 14 residues. V dropped 2 bases and J dropped 7; count of bases not matched to a gene: 8. The germline CDR1 and CDR2 sequences are DFQATT and SNEGSKA (reference sequence). In nucleotides, the CDR3 is TGCAGTGCTAGAAGGGGACAGGGAGGTTCTGGCTACACCTTC. Translation: CSARRGQGGSGYTF.

Here the CDR3 DNA reads TGTGCCAGCACCCCGGACAGGGTAGGGCTAGGGTCACCCCTCCACTTT. Its translation: CASTPDRVGLGSPLHF. The chain couples TRBV6-6 to TRBJ1-6, with TRBD1 matching 8 bases. With V trimmed by 7 bases and J by 10 bases, 15 bases remained unmatched. The CDR3 totals 16 residues. Germline V CDR1 and CDR2: MNHNY, SVGAGI (reference sequence).

V and J are TRBV7-8 and TRBJ2-7, with 7 bases identical to TRBD2. The CDR3 spans 16 residues. The germline gives CDR1 SGHVS, CDR2 FQNEAQ. V lost 1 base, J lost 2 bases, and 8 bases stayed unmatched. The CDR3 DNA is TGTGCCAGCAGCTTAGTTAGCGGGCCCCCCCCCTACGAGCAGTACTTC. As protein: CASSLVSGPPPYEQYF. The whole variable domain, remainder taken from reference TRBV7-8 and TRBJ2-7, is GAGVSQSPRYKVAKRGQDVALRCDPISGHVSLFWYQQALGQGPEFLTYFQNEAQLDKSGLPSDRFFAERPEGSVSTLKIQRTQQEDSAVYLCASSLVSGPPPYEQYFGPGTRLTVT.

This chain uses TRBV20-1 with TRBJ2-7, with TRBD2 as a possible D gene (6 bases). Germline V gene sequence: CDR1 DFQATT, CDR2 SNEGSKA (reference sequence). The CDR3 is made up of 16 amino acids. V was clipped by 0 bases and J by 12 bases, with 27 bases between them. The CDR3 bases are TGCAGTGCTAGAGATTTGGGCGGGAATCCGAGTCTCCCTCGGTACTTC. Translating it yields CSARDLGGNPSLPRYF.

This clonotype has only a few counts. The V gene is TRBV7-2, the J gene TRBJ1-1, with 8 bases matching TRBD1. V lost 5 bases to trimming and J lost 5 bases; unmatched junction nucleotides: 7. Per the germline V gene, CDR1 is SGHTA and CDR2 is FQGNSA. The CDR3 has 14 amino acids. The DNA of the CDR3 is TGTGCCAGCAGCGTAACCAGGGGGCGTACTGAAGCTTTCTTT. It translates to CASSVTRGRTEAFF.

The chain employs TRBV4-2 and TRBJ2-2; TRBD2 matches 8 bases. CDR1 is LGHNA, CDR2 YNFKEQ, per germline. This CDR3 region has 16 residues. Unmatched junction bases numbered 5, after V lost 5 bases and J lost 0 bases. The CDR3 here is CASSSLAGSNTGELFF. CDR3 sequence (DNA): TGTGCCAGCAGCTCCTTAGCGGGGTCGAACACCGGGGAGCTGTTTTTT.

The chain combines TRBV29-1 with TRBJ2-7; 8 bases line up with TRBD1. J was trimmed by 5 bases and V by 6 bases; bases with no gene match: 9. This CDR3 has 13 amino acids. Germline assignment: CDR1 SQVTM and CDR2 ANQGSEA. CDR3: CSVALTGGHEQYF. DNA for the CDR3: TGCAGCGTCGCTCTTACAGGGGGGCACGAGCAGTACTTC.

This clonotype showed up just a few times. The chain has TRBV6-2 or TRBV6-3 and TRBJ1-2; D gene unclear. The CDR3 totals 13 residues. V lost 7 bases and J 4 bases, leaving 13 bases between the germline ends. The germline gives CDR1 MNHEY, CDR2 SVGEGT. The CDR3, as DNA: TGTGCCAGCATCGATACAGCTACCTATGGCTACACCTTC. Its translation: CASIDTATYGYTF.

The rearrangement joins TRBV20-1 to TRBJ2-5; the D is unclear. CDR1 is DFQATT, CDR2 SNEGSKA, per germline (reference sequence). V lost 5 bases to trimming and J lost 5 bases, with 12 bases between them. CDR3 length: 12 residues. CDR3 in DNA: TGCAGTGCTGGCCTTGGTCTGGAGACCCAGTACTTC. The encoded protein is CSAGLGLETQYF.

This chain joins TRBV3-1 and TRBJ2-7; D unresolved. The J call may be mistaken, given a closer DNA end match to TRBJ2-4. There are 17 residues in the CDR3. CDR1 LGHDT and CDR2 YNNKEL come from the germline V gene (reference sequence). The CDR3, as DNA: TGTGCCAGCAGCCCCCCAACAGAAACAATAGCCAAAAACATTCAGTACTTC. It is translated as CASSPPTETIAKNIQYF.